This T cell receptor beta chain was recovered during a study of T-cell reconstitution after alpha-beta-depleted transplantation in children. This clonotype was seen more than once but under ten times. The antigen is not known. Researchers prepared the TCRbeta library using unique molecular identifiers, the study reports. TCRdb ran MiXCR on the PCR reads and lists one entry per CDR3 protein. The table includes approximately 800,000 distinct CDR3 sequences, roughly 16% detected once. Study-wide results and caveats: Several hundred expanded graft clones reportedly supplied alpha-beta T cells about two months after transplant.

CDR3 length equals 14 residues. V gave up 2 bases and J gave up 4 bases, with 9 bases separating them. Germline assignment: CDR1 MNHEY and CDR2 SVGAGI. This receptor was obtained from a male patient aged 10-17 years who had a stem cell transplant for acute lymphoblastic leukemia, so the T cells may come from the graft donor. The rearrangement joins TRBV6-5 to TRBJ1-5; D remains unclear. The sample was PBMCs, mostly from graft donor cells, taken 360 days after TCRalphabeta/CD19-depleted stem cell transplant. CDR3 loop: CASSYGETNQPQHF. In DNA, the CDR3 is TGTGCCAGCAGTTACGGTGAAACGAATCAGCCCCAGCATTTT.